This TCR beta chain was profiled in a study of T-cell memory formation after mild COVID-19. Study observations and caveats: The CD4+ clones that contracted clustered mainly within CM and EM, and the CD8+ clones concentrated in EMRA. Whereas later expanders leaned CD4+, clones contracting day 15 to 85 showed a balanced CD4/CD8 makeup.

This clonotype was counted a few times. Its antigen remains unidentified. Using its own MiXCR run on the 5' RACE reads, TCRdb lists one record per CDR3 protein. There are around 410,000 distinct CDR3 sequences in the sample; 20% to 25% occur only once, and around 12% lies in the top ten. The source of this sequence is an adult woman who had mild COVID-19 (a few samples of this study predate the infection). Cell type and time point are not known. Sequencing used PBMCs or a T cell subset sorted from them (not recorded which).

CDR3 sequence: CASSPREHEQYF. The DNA for the CDR3 is TGTGCCAGCTCACCACGTGAGCACGAGCAGTACTTC. The chain joins TRBV18 to TRBJ2-7; no firm D call. The CDR3 sequence is 12 residues long. Germline values: CDR1 KGHSH, CDR2 LQKENI. Trimming pared 1 base from V and 5 bases from J, leaving 6 bases between.